This T cell receptor beta chain originates from a study of blood T cell repertoires in COVID-19. Overall study: The United States, Italy and Spain provided the acute and convalescent COVID-19 samples. Sample material is recorded as cDNA or gDNA derived from T cells, B-cell-depleted T cells, or PBMCs.

The ends were cut back, 2 bases at V and 3 bases at J, with 4 bases in the middle. The CDR3 has 12 residues. Germline CDR1 is SGDLS and CDR2 is YYNGEE. As handled by the study authors: Nucleated cell counts were estimated from reference gene primer amplification. Generated by immunoSEQ multiplex PCR, the TCRdb table keeps only in-frame clones and is missing some. V and J calls and clone size are those listed in that table; D and trimming were worked out from the DNA. The sample contains more than 150,000 clones, over 80% of which appear only once. The material sequenced was peripheral blood. V is TRBV9 and J is TRBJ2-3; D gene uncertain. This sequence originates from a woman in her 30s with acute or convalescent COVID-19. Here the CDR3 DNA reads TGTGCCAGCAGCGTTACAACAGATACGCAGTATTTT. Its protein product is CASSVTTDTQYF.